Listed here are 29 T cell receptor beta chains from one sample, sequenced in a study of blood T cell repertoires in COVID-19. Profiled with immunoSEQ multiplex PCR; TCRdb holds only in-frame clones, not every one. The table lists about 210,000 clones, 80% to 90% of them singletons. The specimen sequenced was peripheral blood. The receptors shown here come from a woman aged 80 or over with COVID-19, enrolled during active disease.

The CDR3 sequence: CASSRTAISADTQYF. Here the CDR3 DNA reads TGTGCCAGTAGTAGAACAGCCATTAGCGCAGATACGCAGTATTTT. The gene calls are TRBV19 and TRBJ2-3; perhaps TRBD2 as D (5 bases). CDR1 is LNHDA and CDR2 is SQIVND in the germline V gene (reference sequence). With 4 bases removed from V and 4 bases from J, the gap between germline ends came to 15 bases. The CDR3 runs 15 residues.

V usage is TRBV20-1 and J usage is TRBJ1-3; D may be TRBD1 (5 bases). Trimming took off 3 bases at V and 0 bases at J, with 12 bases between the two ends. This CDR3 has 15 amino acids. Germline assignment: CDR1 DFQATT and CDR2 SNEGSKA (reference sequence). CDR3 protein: CSASKSGFSGNTIYF. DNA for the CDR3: TGCAGTGCTAGTAAATCAGGGTTCTCTGGAAACACCATATATTTT.

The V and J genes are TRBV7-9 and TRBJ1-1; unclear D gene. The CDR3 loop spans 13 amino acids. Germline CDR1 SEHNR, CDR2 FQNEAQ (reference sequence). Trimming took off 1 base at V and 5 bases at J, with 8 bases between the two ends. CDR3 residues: CASSLEEQTEAFF. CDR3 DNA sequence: TGTGCCAGCAGCTTAGAGGAACAGACTGAAGCTTTCTTT. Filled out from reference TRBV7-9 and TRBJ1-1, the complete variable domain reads DTGVSQNPRHKITKRGQNVTFRCDPISEHNRLYWYRQTLGQGPEFLTYFQNEAQLEKSRLLSDRFSAERPKGSFSTLEIQRTEQGDSAMYLCASSLEEQTEAFFGQGTRLTVV.

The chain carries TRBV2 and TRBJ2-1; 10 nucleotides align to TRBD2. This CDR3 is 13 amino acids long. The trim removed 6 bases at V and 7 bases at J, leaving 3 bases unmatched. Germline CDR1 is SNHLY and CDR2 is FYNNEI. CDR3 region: CASRAGGLNEQFF. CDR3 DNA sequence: TGTGCCAGCAGAGCGGGGGGGCTTAATGAGCAGTTCTTC.

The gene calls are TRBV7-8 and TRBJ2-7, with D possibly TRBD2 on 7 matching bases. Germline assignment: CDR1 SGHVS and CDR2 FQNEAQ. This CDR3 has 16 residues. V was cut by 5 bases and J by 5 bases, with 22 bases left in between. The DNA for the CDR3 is TGTGCCAGCAGCAGTTCTACATTCCGGGGGGCCCACGAGCAGTACGTC. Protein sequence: CASSSSTFRGAHEQYV.

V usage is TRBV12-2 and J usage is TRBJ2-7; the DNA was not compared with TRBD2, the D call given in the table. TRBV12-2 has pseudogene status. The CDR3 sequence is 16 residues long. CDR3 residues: CASRLARSGGEVEQYV. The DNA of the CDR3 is TGTGCAAGTCGCTTAGCCCGTAGCGGGGGGGAGGTCGAGCAGTACGTC.

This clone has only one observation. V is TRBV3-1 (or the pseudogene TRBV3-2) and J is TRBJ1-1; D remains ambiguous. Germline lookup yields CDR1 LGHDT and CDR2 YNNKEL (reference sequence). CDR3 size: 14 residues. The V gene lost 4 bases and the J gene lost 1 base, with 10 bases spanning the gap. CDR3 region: CASSLRRRNTEAFF. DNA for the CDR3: TGTGCCAGCAGCCTCCGGAGAAGGAACACTGAAGCTTTCTTT.

The CDR3 reads CASSYPKGAGETQYF. The CDR3 bases are TGTGCCAGCAGTTACCCGAAAGGGGCAGGGGAGACCCAGTACTTC. The chain couples TRBV6-2 or TRBV6-3 to TRBJ2-5; D may be TRBD1 (5 bases). With 2 bases removed from V and 5 bases from J, the gap between germline ends came to 15 bases. Germline assignment: CDR1 MNHEY and CDR2 SVGEGT. The CDR3 covers 15 residues.

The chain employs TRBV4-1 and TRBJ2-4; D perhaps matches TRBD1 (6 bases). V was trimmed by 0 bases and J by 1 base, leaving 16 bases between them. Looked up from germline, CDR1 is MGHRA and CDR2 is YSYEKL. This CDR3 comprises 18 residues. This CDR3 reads CASSQESVEGVAKNIQYF. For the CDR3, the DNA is TGCGCCAGCAGCCAAGAGTCGGTCGAGGGGGTGGCCAAAAACATTCAGTACTTC.

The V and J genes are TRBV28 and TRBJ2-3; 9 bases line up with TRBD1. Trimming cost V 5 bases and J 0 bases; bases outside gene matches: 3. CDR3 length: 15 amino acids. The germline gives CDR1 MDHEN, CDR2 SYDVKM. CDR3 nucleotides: TGTGCCAGCAGTACGACAGGGGGGAGCACAGATACGCAGTATTTT. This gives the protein CASSTTGGSTDTQYF. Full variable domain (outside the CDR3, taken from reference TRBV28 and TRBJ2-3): DVKVTQSSRYLVKRTGEKVFLECVQDMDHENMFWYRQDPGLGLRLIYFSYDVKMKEKGDIPEGYSVSREKKERFSLILESASTNQTSMYLCASSTTGGSTDTQYFGPGTRLTVL.

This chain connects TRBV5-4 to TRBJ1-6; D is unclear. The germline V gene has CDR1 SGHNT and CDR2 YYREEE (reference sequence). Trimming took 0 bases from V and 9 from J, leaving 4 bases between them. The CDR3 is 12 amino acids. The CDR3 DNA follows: TGTGCCAGCAGCTTGGTCGGTTCACCCCTCCACTTT. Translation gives CASSLVGSPLHF.

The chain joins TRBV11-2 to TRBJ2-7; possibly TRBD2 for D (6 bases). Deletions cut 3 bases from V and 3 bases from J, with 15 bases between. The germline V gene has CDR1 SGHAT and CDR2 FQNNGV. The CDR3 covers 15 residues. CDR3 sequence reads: CASSLFTGRFYEQYF. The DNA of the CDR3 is TGTGCCAGCAGCTTGTTTACCGGGAGATTCTACGAGCAGTACTTC.

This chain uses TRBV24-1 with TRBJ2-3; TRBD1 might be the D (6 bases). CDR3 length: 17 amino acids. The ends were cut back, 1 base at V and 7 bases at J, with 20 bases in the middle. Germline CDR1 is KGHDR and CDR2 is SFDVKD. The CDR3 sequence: CATSDLLAGDFWNTQYF. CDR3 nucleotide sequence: TGTGCCACCAGTGATTTATTGGCAGGGGATTTTTGGAATACGCAGTATTTT.

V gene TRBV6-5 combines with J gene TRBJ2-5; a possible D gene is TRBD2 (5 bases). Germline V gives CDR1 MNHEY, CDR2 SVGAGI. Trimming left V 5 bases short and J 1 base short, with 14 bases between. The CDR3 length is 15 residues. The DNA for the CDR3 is TGTGCCAGCAGTAAAACTAGAATACTCCAAGAGACCCAGTACTTC. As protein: CASSKTRILQETQYF.

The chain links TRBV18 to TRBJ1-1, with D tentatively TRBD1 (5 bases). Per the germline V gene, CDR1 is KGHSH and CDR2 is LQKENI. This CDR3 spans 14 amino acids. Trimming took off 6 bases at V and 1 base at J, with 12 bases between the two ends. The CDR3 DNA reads TGTGCCAGCTCCCGGACACCCCAGAACACTGAAGCTTTCTTT. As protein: CASSRTPQNTEAFF.

Here the CDR3 DNA reads TGTGCCTTTACAAACCGGGACAGGGTTACTGAAAAACTGTTTTTT. Its protein is CAFTNRDRVTEKLFF. This chain joins TRBV30 and TRBJ1-4; TRBD1 agrees at 9 bases. Germline CDR1 is GTSNPN and CDR2 is SVGIG (reference sequence). The junction had 13 bases not matched to a gene; V was cut back by 7 bases and J by 7 bases. This CDR3 is 15 amino acids long.

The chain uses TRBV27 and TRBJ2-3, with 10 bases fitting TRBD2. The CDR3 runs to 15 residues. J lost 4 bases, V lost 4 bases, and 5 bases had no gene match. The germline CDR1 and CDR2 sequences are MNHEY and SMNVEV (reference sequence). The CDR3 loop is CASSSTAGGPDTQYF. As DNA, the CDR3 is TGTGCCAGCAGTTCCACAGCGGGGGGGCCAGATACGCAGTATTTT.

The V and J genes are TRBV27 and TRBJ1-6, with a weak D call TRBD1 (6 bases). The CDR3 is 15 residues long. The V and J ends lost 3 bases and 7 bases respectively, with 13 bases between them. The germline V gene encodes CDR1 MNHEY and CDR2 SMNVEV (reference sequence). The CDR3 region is CASSFGGGGNSPLHF. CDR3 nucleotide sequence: TGTGCCAGCAGTTTTGGGGGGGGCGGCAATTCACCCCTCCACTTT.

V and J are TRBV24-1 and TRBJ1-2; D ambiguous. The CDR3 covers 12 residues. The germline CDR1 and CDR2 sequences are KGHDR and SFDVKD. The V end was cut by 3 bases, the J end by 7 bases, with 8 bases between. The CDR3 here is CATSDTGRGYTF. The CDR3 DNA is TGTGCCACCAGTGATACCGGTCGTGGCTACACCTTC.

CDR3 residues: CASRHTSGSSVREYF. The CDR3 region has the DNA TGTGCCAGCAGACATACGTCGGGTAGTTCGGTCCGTGAGTATTTT. This chain joins TRBV6-5 and TRBJ2-3, with unresolved D. The V and J ends lost 6 bases and 13 bases respectively, with 26 bases between them. In germline, CDR1 is MNHEY, CDR2 SVGAGI. The CDR3 runs 15 residues.

Here the CDR3 DNA reads TGTGCCAGCAGTTTACTCTACTATGGCTACACCTTC. It yields the protein CASSLLYYGYTF. The chain joins TRBV28 to TRBJ1-2, with no clear D. Germline CDR1 reads MDHEN; CDR2 reads SYDVKM. This CDR3 is 12 amino acids long. The V end lost 2 bases, the J end lost 3 bases, and 4 bases lay between the germline ends.

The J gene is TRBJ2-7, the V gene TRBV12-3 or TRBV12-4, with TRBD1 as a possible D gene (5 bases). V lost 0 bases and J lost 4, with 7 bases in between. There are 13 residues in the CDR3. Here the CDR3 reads CASSLAGAYEQYV. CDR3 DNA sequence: TGTGCCAGCAGTTTAGCAGGGGCGTACGAGCAGTACGTC.

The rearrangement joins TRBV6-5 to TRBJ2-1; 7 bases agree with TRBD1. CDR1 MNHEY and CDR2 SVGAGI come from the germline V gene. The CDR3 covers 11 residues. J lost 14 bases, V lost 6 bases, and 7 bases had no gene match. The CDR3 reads CASRETGRKFF. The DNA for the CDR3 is TGTGCCAGCAGGGAGACAGGGCGTAAGTTCTTC.

This chain's CDR3 is CASTAAGANTEAFF. The CDR3 nucleotides are TGTGCCAGCACCGCTGCAGGGGCGAACACTGAAGCTTTCTTT. This chain uses TRBV6-5 with TRBJ1-1; the D gene is possibly TRBD1 (6 bases). V lost 7 bases and J lost 1, with 13 bases in between. The CDR3 is 14 residues long. The germline V gene encodes CDR1 MNHEY and CDR2 SVGAGI.

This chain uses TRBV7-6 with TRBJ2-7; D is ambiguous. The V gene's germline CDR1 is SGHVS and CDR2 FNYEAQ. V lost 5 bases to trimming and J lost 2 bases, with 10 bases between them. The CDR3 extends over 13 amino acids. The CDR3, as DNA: TGTGCCAGCAGCCACGCTTACACCTACGAGCAGTACTTC. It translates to CASSHAYTYEQYF.

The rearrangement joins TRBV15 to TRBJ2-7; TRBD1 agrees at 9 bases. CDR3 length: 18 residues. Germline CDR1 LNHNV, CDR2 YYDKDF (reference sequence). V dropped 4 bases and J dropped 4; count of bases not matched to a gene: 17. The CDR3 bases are TGTGCCACCAGCATTGGGACAGGGTCCGCAAAAATTTGGTACGAGCAGTACTTC. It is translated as CATSIGTGSAKIWYEQYF. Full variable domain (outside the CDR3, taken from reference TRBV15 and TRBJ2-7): DAMVIQNPRYQVTQFGKPVTLSCSQTLNHNVMYWYQQKSSQAPKLLFHYYDKDFNNEADTPDNFQSRRPNTSFCFLDIRSPGLGDTAMYLCATSIGTGSAKIWYEQYFGPGTRLTVT.

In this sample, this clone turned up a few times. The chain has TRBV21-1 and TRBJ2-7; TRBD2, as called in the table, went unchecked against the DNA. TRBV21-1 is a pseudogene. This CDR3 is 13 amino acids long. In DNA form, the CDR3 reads TGTGCCAGCAGCAAAGCGCCCGGGGACGAGCAGTACGTC. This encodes CASSKAPGDEQYV.

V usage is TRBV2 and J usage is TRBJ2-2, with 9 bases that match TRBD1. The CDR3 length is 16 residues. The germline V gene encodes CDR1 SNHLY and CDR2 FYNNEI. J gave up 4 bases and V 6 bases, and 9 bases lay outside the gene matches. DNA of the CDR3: TGTGCCAGCAGAGGCCGGACAGGGGCGGGCACCGGGGAGCTGTTTTTT. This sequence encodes CASRGRTGAGTGELFF.

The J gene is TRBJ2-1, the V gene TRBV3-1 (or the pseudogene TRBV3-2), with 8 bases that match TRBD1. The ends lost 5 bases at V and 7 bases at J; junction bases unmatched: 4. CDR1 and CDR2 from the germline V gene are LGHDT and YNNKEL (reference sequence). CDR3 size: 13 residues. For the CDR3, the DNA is TGTGCCAGCAGCTCCCAGGGGGCAAATGAGCAGTTCTTC. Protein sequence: CASSSQGANEQFF.